This T cell receptor beta chain was obtained from a study of blood T cells in healthy people across ages. The CDR3 loop spans 15 amino acids. The V end was cut by 5 bases, the J end by 3 bases, with 19 bases between. Germline V gene sequence: CDR1 DFQATT, CDR2 SNEGSKA (reference sequence). This clonotype has more than one count but fewer than ten. Combining a sample-barcoded 5' primer with a J-beta primer mix, a second PCR ran for 7 to 11 cycles. TCRdb reprocessed the 5' RACE reads with MiXCR, giving one entry per CDR3 protein. The sample contains roughly 550,000 distinct CDR3 sequences, around 24% of which appear only once. The same sample was also used in a study of T cells of mothers and their children.

The genes are TRBV20-1 and TRBJ1-1, with a possible D match to TRBD1 (5 bases). The material sequenced was blood. This TCR came from a boy between 5 and 17 years old in good health. The CDR3 coding sequence is TGCAGTGCTCCCCGGTCCAGGGTGCGAGACACTGAAGCTTTCTTT. Translating gives CSAPRSRVRDTEAFF.